The 19 T cell receptor beta chains below were found in one sample sequenced in a study of CD8 T cells in Susac syndrome. Random hexamers were used to reverse transcribe roughly 0.45 to 1 ug of RNA. TCRdb re-derived calls from the immunoSEQ multiplex PCR reads in MiXCR, one entry per CDR3 protein. The data show some 99,000 distinct CDR3 sequences, around 94% seen once. Sequenced input: CD4+ T cells from PBMCs. Every receptor here comes from a human donor with Susac syndrome.

The chain carries TRBV4-1 and TRBJ1-1; TRBD1 might be the D (5 bases). V lost 0 bases to trimming and J lost 0 bases, with 14 bases between them. The CDR3 has 17 residues. Germline lookup yields CDR1 MGHRA and CDR2 YSYEKL. The CDR3 DNA reads as TGCGCCAGCAGCCAAGATCCGGGACGACTACTGAACACTGAAGCTTTCTTT. This gives the protein CASSQDPGRLLNTEAFF.

V and J are TRBV9 and TRBJ2-7; 8 bases line up with TRBD1. Germline CDR1 SGDLS, CDR2 YYNGEE. After removal of 3 bases from V and 0 bases from J, the junction contained 8 bases not matched to a gene. There are 16 residues in the CDR3. As DNA, the CDR3 is TGTGCCAGCAGCGAAGGGACAGGCGGCGGCTCCTACGAGCAGTACTTC. Amino acids: CASSEGTGGGSYEQYF.

Points on this clonotype: Sequence at one end of the junction differs from germline and may be a read error. The chain joins TRBV2 to TRBJ2-7; 9 nucleotides match TRBD1. CDR3 length equals 12 residues. Germline lookup yields CDR1 SNHLY and CDR2 FYNNEI. This CDR3 is CASSEARDREDF. Written as DNA, the CDR3 is TGTGCCAGCAGTGAAGCCCGGGACAGGGAGGACTTC.

The chain recombines TRBV24-1 with TRBJ2-5; D is unresolved. The CDR3 has 15 residues. CDR1 and CDR2 (germline): KGHDR, SFDVKD. The germline V and J ends were trimmed by 5 bases and 2 bases, with 14 bases remaining between them. The CDR3 here is CATSVPGLKQETQYF. CDR3 DNA: TGTGCCACCAGTGTCCCGGGCCTGAAACAAGAGACCCAGTACTTC.

This clonotype was counted once. The chain carries TRBV20-1 and TRBJ2-5; possible D gene TRBD2, 7 bases. The germline V and J ends were trimmed by 6 bases and 7 bases, with 18 bases remaining between them. In germline, CDR1 is DFQATT, CDR2 SNEGSKA (reference sequence). There are 13 residues in the CDR3. In DNA form, the CDR3 reads TGCAGTGCCCAGGGCGGGGGCACCGGGACCCAGTACTTC. This translates into CSAQGGGTGTQYF.

The chain carries TRBV4-1 and TRBJ2-1, with a tentative D call TRBD1 (6 bases). Trimming left V 0 bases short and J 12 bases short, with 12 bases between. Germline assignment: CDR1 MGHRA and CDR2 YSYEKL. This CDR3 has 13 amino acids. The CDR3 DNA reads as TGCGCCAGCAGCCAAGAAGGGGGAGCTCGGCAGTTCTTC. It is translated as CASSQEGGARQFF.

The chain is built from TRBV20-1 and TRBJ1-5, with 12 bases matching TRBD1. The CDR3 loop spans 17 amino acids. Germline lookup yields CDR1 DFQATT and CDR2 SNEGSKA (reference sequence). V was clipped by 6 bases and J by 1 base; unmatched bases: 10. CDR3 residues: CSAHQGTGGISNQPQHF. For the CDR3, the DNA is TGCAGTGCCCATCAGGGGACAGGGGGCATCAGCAATCAGCCCCAGCATTTT.

A single count supports this clonotype. The chain recombines TRBV20-1 with TRBJ1-3, with D possibly matching TRBD1 (5 bases). The CDR3 spans 12 residues. V lost 3 bases and J 2 bases, leaving 5 bases between the germline ends. CDR1 DFQATT and CDR2 SNEGSKA come from the germline V gene (reference sequence). This chain's CDR3 is CSASRAGNTIYF. The CDR3 nucleotides are TGCAGTGCTAGCAGGGCTGGAAACACCATATATTTT.

This sequence joins TRBV6-2 or TRBV6-3 and TRBJ2-3; 9 nucleotides agree with TRBD2. V gave up 4 bases and J gave up 6 bases; unmatched junction bases: 5. This CDR3 is built from 14 residues. Germline lookup yields CDR1 MNHEY and CDR2 SVGEGT. CDR3 sequence: CASSLTSGLDTQYF. CDR3 DNA: TGTGCCAGCAGTTTGACTAGCGGCCTGGATACGCAGTATTTT.

The chain employs TRBV30 and TRBJ1-1; D is undetermined. This CDR3 spans 16 amino acids. Per germline, CDR1 GTSNPN and CDR2 SVGIG (reference sequence). Trimming removed 0 bases at V and 0 bases at J, with 14 bases between. The CDR3 is CAWSVWVPGMNTEAFF. In DNA form, the CDR3 reads TGTGCCTGGAGTGTATGGGTACCCGGCATGAACACTGAAGCTTTCTTT.

This chain uses TRBV12-3 or TRBV12-4 with TRBJ1-5, with D possibly matching TRBD1 (5 bases). CDR3 length equals 15 residues. Trimming left V 6 bases short and J 6 bases short, with 18 bases between. The CDR3 nucleotides are TGTGCCAGCAGCTGGGTGGGAGGGGCCGGTCAGCCCCAGCATTTT. This encodes CASSWVGGAGQPQHF.

This chain uses TRBV5-4 with TRBJ2-3; D is unclear. Per germline, CDR1 SGHNT and CDR2 YYREEE (reference sequence). V shed 0 bases and J shed 8 bases, with 10 bases lying between them. The CDR3 covers 13 residues. Here the CDR3 reads CASSLAAAATQYF. Written as DNA, the CDR3 is TGTGCCAGCAGCTTGGCCGCGGCAGCTACGCAGTATTTT.

This clonotype appeared once. This rearrangement joins TRBV30 to TRBJ1-5, with 8 bases aligning to TRBD1. J was trimmed by 7 bases and V by 2 bases; bases with no gene match: 10. Germline loops: CDR1 GTSNPN, CDR2 SVGIG (reference sequence). The CDR3 covers 15 residues. The CDR3 reads CAWSINGQGRQPQHF. CDR3 bases: TGTGCCTGGAGTATCAATGGACAGGGCCGACAGCCCCAGCATTTT.

The rearrangement uses TRBV12-3 or TRBV12-4 and TRBJ1-6; D call uncertain. The V and J ends lost 6 bases and 8 bases respectively, with 20 bases between them. This CDR3 is built from 16 residues. CDR3 nucleotide sequence: TGTGCCAGCAGCCCCTCCTACCGGCTTAGGGATTCACCCCTCCACTTT. Translated: CASSPSYRLRDSPLHF.

The chain links TRBV12-3 or TRBV12-4 to TRBJ2-2; TRBD1 matches 12 bases. The CDR3 extends over 18 amino acids. Germline trimming cut 7 bases from V and 1 base from J; bases unmatched to any gene: 10. As DNA, the CDR3 is TGTGCCAGCACGGGGACAGGGGGCTCACGGGGGAACACCGGGGAGCTGTTTTTT. As protein: CASTGTGGSRGNTGELFF.

This chain uses TRBV20-1 with TRBJ2-1; 11 bases are shared with TRBD2. The CDR3 is 15 residues long. Germline-derived CDR1 and CDR2 are DFQATT and SNEGSKA (reference sequence). With 4 bases clipped from V and 9 bases from J, the junction kept 11 bases outside the gene matches. The chain's CDR3 is CSAIHTSGGVFEQFF. The CDR3 coding sequence is TGCAGTGCTATTCATACTAGCGGGGGAGTCTTTGAGCAGTTCTTC.

Regarding this clonotype: At one boundary the junction diverges from the germline segment, which might be a read error. The chain couples TRBV20-1 to TRBJ2-7; TRBD2 is a possible D gene (5 bases). Germline V gene lookup returns CDR1 DFQATT and CDR2 SNEGSKA (reference sequence). CDR3 length equals 10 residues. In DNA, the CDR3 is TGCAGTGCTGAGACCCCTTCGGGGAACTTC. Its translation: CSAETPSGNF.

V usage is TRBV2 and J usage is TRBJ1-5; a possible D gene is TRBD1 (5 bases). CDR1 is SNHLY and CDR2 is FYNNEI in the germline V gene. V shed 4 bases and J shed 7 bases, with 11 bases lying between them. This CDR3 is 13 amino acids long. The CDR3 loop reads CASSAPGWQPQHF. The CDR3 DNA sequence: TGTGCCAGCAGTGCCCCAGGGTGGCAGCCCCAGCATTTT. The whole variable domain, remainder taken from reference TRBV2 and TRBJ1-5, is EPEVTQTPSHQVTQMGQEVILRCVPISNHLYFYWYRQILGQKVEFLVSFYNNEISEKSEIFDDQFSVERPDGSNFTLKIRSTKLEDSAMYFCASSAPGWQPQHFGDGTRLSIL.

CDR3 amino acids: CASRGGQDNSPLHF. DNA for the CDR3: TGTGCCAGCAGGGGGGGACAGGATAATTCACCCCTCCACTTT. V is TRBV6-5 and J is TRBJ1-6; 8 bases fit TRBD1. Losses at the gene ends were 6 bases for V and 5 bases for J; bases not matched to a gene: 3. The CDR3 spans 14 residues. Germline CDR1 is MNHEY and CDR2 is SVGAGI.